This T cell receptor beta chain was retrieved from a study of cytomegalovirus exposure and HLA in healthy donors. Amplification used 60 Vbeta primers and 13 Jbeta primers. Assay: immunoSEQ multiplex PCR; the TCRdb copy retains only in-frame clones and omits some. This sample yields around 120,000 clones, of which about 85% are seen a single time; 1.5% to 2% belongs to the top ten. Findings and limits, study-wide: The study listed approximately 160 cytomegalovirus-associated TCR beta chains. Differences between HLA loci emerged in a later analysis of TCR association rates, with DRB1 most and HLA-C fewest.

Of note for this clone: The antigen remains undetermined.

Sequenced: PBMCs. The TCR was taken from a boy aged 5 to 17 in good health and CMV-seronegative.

The DNA of the CDR3 is TGTGCCACCAGCTCTGAGGTCCTAGCGGGGGGTTTTTCCTACGAGCAGTACTTC. This encodes CATSSEVLAGGFSYEQYF. The V call is TRBV15, the J call TRBJ2-5; TRBD2 matches 11 bases. With the DNA end fitting TRBJ2-7 better, the J assignment may be wrong. The length of the CDR3 is 18 residues. The V gene's germline CDR1 is LNHNV and CDR2 YYDKDF (reference sequence).